The following is a T cell receptor (beta chain) sequence with its context. This entry is derived from a study of blood T cell repertoires in COVID-19. Whole-study context: COVID-19 samples, acute and convalescent, were from the United States, Italy and Spain. The analysed material was cDNA or gDNA that came from T cells, B-cell-depleted T cells, or PBMCs.

Authors' methods: Estimation of nucleated cell counts was performed using reference gene primer amplification. Method: immunoSEQ multiplex PCR; TCRdb's copy keeps in-frame clones and lacks some. That table is the source of V, J and clone size, and D and trimming were worked out from the DNA. The table has tens of thousands of clones, 87% seen once. The CDR3 has 13 residues. The germline V and J ends were trimmed by 3 bases and 0 bases, with 5 bases remaining between them. Germline-derived CDR1 and CDR2 are MDHEN and SYDVKM. The rearrangement links TRBV28 to TRBJ1-1; D remains unclear. The specimen sequenced was peripheral blood. The sequence was collected from a human donor in a cohort sampled during active COVID-19. CDR3 DNA: TGTGCCAGCAGTTTTATTATGAACACTGAAGCTTTCTTT. Translation gives CASSFIMNTEAFF.